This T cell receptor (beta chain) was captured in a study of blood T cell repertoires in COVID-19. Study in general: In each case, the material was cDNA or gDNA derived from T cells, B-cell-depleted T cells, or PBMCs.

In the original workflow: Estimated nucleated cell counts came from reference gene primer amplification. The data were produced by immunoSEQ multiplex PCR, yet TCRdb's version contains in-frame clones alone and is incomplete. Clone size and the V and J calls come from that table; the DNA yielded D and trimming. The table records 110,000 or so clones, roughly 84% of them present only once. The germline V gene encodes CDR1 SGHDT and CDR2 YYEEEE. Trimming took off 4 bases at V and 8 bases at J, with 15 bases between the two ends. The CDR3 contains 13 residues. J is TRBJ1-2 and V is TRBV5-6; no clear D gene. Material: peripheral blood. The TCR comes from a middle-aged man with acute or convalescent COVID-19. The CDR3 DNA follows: TGTGCCAGCAGCCTGCGGGGAGTGTGGGGCTACACCTTC. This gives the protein CASSLRGVWGYTF.